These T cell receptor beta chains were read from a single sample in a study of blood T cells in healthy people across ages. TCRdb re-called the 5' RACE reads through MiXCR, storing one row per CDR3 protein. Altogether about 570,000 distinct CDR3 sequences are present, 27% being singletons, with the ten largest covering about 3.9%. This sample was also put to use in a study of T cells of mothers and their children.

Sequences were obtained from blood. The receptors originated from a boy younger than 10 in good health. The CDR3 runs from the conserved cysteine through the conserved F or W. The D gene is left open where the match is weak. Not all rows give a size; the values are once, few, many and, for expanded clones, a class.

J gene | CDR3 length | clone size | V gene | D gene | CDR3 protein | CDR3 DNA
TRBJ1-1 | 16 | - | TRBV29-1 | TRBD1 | CSVGQGDYRENTEAFF | TGCAGCGTTGGTCAGGGGGACTACAGGGAGAACACTGAAGCTTTCTTT
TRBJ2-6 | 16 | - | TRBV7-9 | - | CASSADRYSGANVLTF | TGTGCCAGCAGCGCAGACAGGTACTCTGGGGCCAACGTCCTGACTTTC
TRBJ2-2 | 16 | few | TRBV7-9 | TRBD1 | CASSATGQKNTGELFF | TGTGCCAGCAGCGCAACGGGACAGAAAAACACCGGGGAGCTGTTTTTT
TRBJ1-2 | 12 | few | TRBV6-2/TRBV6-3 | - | CASSYLGDGYTF | TGTGCCAGCAGTTACCTCGGAGATGGCTACACCTTC
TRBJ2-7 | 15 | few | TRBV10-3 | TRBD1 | CAISEASGGGYEQYF | TGTGCCATCAGTGAGGCCTCAGGGGGCGGGTACGAGCAGTACTTC
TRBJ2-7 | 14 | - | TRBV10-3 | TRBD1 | CAISLGTGSNEQYF | TGTGCCATCAGTTTGGGGACAGGGAGCAACGAGCAGTACTTC
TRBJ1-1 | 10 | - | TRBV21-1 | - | CASSRGGAFF | TGTGCCAGCAGCAGGGGGGGAGCTTTCTTT
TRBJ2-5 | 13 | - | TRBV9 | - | CASSERLQETQYF | TGTGCCAGCAGCGAGAGACTCCAAGAGACCCAGTACTTC
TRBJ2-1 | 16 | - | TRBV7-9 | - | CASRTRDPSSYNEQFF | TGTGCCAGCAGAACCCGGGACCCCTCCTCCTACAATGAGCAGTTCTTC
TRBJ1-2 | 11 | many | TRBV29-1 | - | CSVVADESYTF | TGCAGCGTTGTGGCCGATGAAAGCTACACCTTC
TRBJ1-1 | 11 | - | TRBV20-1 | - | CSATNRATAFF | TGCAGTGCGACCAACAGGGCTACAGCTTTCTTT
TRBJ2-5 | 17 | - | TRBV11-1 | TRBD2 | CASSTALLAGGLETQYF | TGTGCCAGCAGCACCGCTCTACTAGCGGGGGGCTTAGAGACCCAGTACTTC
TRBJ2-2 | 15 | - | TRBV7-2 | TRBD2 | CASSRTSGSSGELFF | TGTGCCAGCAGCCGGACTAGCGGGAGCTCCGGGGAGCTGTTTTTT
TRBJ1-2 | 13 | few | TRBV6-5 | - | CASSSTGLYGYTF | TGTGCCAGCAGTTCCACGGGCCTCTATGGCTACACCTTC
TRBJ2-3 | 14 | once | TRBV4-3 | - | CASSSRSRVDTQYF | TGCGCCAGCAGCTCCCGATCAAGGGTAGATACGCAGTATTTT
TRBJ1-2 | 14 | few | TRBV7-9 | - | CASSLGAGNYGYTF | TGTGCCAGCAGCTTAGGGGCAGGGAACTATGGCTACACCTTC
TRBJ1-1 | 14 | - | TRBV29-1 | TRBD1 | CSVERGGQGTRAFF | TGCAGCGTTGAACGGGGAGGACAGGGCACTCGGGCTTTCTTT
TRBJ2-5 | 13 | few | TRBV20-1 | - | CSAIPGEKETQYF | TGCAGTGCTATCCCCGGGGAGAAAGAGACCCAGTACTTC
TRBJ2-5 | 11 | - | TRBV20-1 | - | CSEEPRETQYF | TGCAGTGAGGAACCCCGAGAGACCCAGTACTTC
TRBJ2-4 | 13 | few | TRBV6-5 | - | CASTSLAKNIQYF | TGTGCCAGCACCTCGCTAGCCAAAAACATTCAGTACTTC
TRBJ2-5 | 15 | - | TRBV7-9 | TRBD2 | CASSTGTSLEETQYF | TGTGCCAGCAGTACCGGGACTAGCCTTGAGGAGACCCAGTACTTC
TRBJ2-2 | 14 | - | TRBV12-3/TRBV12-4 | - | CASSSQRRTGELFF | TGTGCCAGCAGCTCTCAAAGGAGGACCGGGGAGCTGTTTTTT
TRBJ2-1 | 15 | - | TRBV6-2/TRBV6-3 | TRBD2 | CASSYPQGLANEQFF | TGTGCCAGCAGTTACCCCCAGGGACTAGCAAATGAGCAGTTCTTC
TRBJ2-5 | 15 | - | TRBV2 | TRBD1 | CASNYPGQGAETQYF | TGTGCCAGCAATTATCCGGGACAGGGAGCAGAGACCCAGTACTTC
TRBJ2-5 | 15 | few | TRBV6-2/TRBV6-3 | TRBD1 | CASSVGQGDTETQYF | TGTGCCAGCAGTGTGGGACAGGGGGATACAGAGACCCAGTACTTC
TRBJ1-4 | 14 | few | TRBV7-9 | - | CASSLRANNEKLFF | TGTGCCAGCAGCTTACGGGCAAATAATGAAAAACTGTTTTTT
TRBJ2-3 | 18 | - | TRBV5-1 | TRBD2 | CASSSPKRGTASTDTQYF | TGCGCCAGCAGCTCGCCCAAGCGGGGGACGGCTAGCACAGATACGCAGTATTTT
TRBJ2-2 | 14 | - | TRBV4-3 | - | CASRGAKGTGELFF | TGCGCCAGCAGGGGGGCGAAAGGCACCGGGGAGCTGTTTTTT
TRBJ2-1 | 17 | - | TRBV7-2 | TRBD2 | CASSLLAGGPLANEQFF | TGTGCCAGCAGCTTACTAGCGGGAGGGCCTCTGGCCAATGAGCAGTTCTTC
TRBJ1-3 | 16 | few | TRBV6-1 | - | CASSLSDSLSGNTIYF | TGTGCCAGCAGCCTTTCGGACAGTCTGTCTGGAAACACCATATATTTT
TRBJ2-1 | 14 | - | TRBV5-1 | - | CASSLGRQGNEQFF | TGCGCCAGCAGCTTGGGCCGGCAGGGCAATGAGCAGTTCTTC
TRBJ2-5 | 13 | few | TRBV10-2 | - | CASSEGGTETQYF | TGCGCCAGCAGTGAAGGCGGAACAGAGACCCAGTACTTC
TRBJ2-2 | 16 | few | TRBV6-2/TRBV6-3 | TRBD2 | CASSYGGRVWTGELFF | TGTGCCAGCAGTTACGGCGGGAGGGTTTGGACCGGGGAGCTGTTTTTT
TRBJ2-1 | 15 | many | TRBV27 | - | CASSPRVGSYNEQFF | TGTGCCAGCAGTCCCCGGGTGGGCTCCTACAATGAGCAGTTCTTC
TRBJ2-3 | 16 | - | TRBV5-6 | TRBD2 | CASSATSGRAGYTQYF | TGTGCCAGCAGCGCGACTAGCGGGAGGGCCGGGTATACGCAGTATTTT